This note documents a single T cell receptor (beta chain) sequence. Its antigen remains unidentified. Per-base quality was not reported, and no clone a single base away is much larger than it. The sample belongs to a study of blood T cell repertoires in COVID-19 (TCRdb year 2020). For the wider study: Samples from collaborators originated in the United States, Italy and Spain and spanned both the acute and convalescent phases of COVID-19. The repertoires were made available in a free public database intended to serve as a resource for research on the immune response to SARS-CoV-2. Where available, HLA class I and class II types were taken from metadata supplied by the sample provider and were not determined by assay-based typing. The prospective study material was composed of cDNA or gDNA derived from T cells, B-cell-depleted T cells, or PBMCs. The sample metadata nearly always contained a de-identified subject ID, COVID-19 status, age in years and sex. Subjects who had been exposed to COVID-19, were actively infected with it, or had recovered from it provided the deeply sampled blood TCRbeta repertoires that made up the dataset. The samples were drawn from two sources: the first 160 participants of the ongoing ImmuneRACE study, and 1,000 to 1,500 subjects contributed by 6 global collaborators.

At one collaborating source in Seattle, patients were enrolled during active infection and were followed longitudinally through the course of disease. Collaborating institutions collected whole blood in K2EDTA tubes following their own protocols. For TCRbeta analysis, collaborators shipped samples as frozen whole blood, isolated PBMCs, or DNA extracted from either of those sample types. The immunoSEQ Assay, a bias-controlled multiplex PCR, was used to amplify TCRbeta CDR3 regions from genomic DNA. The authors' pipeline ran thus. Within the assay, amplification of reference gene primers was used to estimate how many nucleated cells each sample contained. To quantify the absolute abundance of each unique TCRbeta CDR3 rearrangement, sequence reads were collapsed and filtered. For each sample, productive Simpson clonality was calculated as the square root of Simpson's diversity index across productive rearrangements. This is the immuneACCESS table as TCRdb keeps it, with only in-frame sequences that have V and J called. A part of the clones is gone; compared with another copy, unresolved V genes explain less than half, and the rest is unexplained. Clonal size and the V and J genes are those of that table, whereas D and trimming came from the DNA. The sample table contains some 300,000 clones; only one count was recorded for roughly 90% of them. The ten largest clones add up to roughly 14% of the sample.

The study at large found these results: Clinical and demographic metadata were provided uncurated, with the amount varying by source and participant.

The TCR sequence derives from a woman between 65 and 79 years old with COVID-19, enrolled during active disease. Sequenced material: peripheral blood.

The bases read TGTGTAGCGACTTCGACAGGGCCTAACTATGGCTACACCTTC. Its coded protein is CVATSTGPNYGYTF. This chain is built from TRBV11-3 and TRBJ1-2; 7 of the junction bases match TRBD1. CDR1 and CDR2 are read off the germline V gene as SGHNT and YENEEA. The CDR3 holds 14 amino acids from the cysteine to the phenylalanine. Only the CDR3 DNA stays, 42 bases, in frame from base 1.